Following are 19 T cell receptor beta chains from one sample sequenced in a study of cytomegalovirus exposure and HLA in healthy donors. The PCR had 60 Vbeta and 13 Jbeta primers. TCRdb's copy holds only in-frame clones and misses some; the assay was immunoSEQ multiplex PCR. The table lists some 91,000 clones, 64% of them singletons. Sequenced input: PBMCs. The receptors come from a human donor in good health.

The chain carries TRBV6-1 and TRBJ1-2; D may be TRBD1 (5 bases). There are 17 residues in the CDR3. Germline CDR1 is MNHNS and CDR2 is SASEGT. The V end was cut by 2 bases, the J end by 5 bases, with 21 bases between. The CDR3 bases are TGTGCCAGCAGTGAACGATCGGGTGAAGACAGCATTTATGGCTACACCTTC. The encoded protein is CASSERSGEDSIYGYTF.

The CDR3 bases are TGTGCCAGCAGGGCCAGGGGCAAGAACACTGAAGCTTTCTTT. Its protein is CASRARGKNTEAFF. The chain uses TRBV11-3 and TRBJ1-1, with D possibly being TRBD1 (6 bases). Germline V lookup: CDR1 SGHNT, CDR2 YENEEA. V gave up 6 bases and J gave up 1 base, with 12 bases separating them. The CDR3 has 14 amino acids.

The chain links TRBV13 to TRBJ2-1; 9 nucleotides agree with TRBD2. The CDR3 runs to 16 residues. V dropped 1 base and J dropped 4; count of bases not matched to a gene: 5. The V gene's germline CDR1 is PRHDT and CDR2 FYEKMQ (reference sequence). The CDR3 here is CASSLAASGEYNEQFF. The CDR3 DNA reads TGTGCCAGCAGCTTAGCGGCTAGCGGGGAATACAATGAGCAGTTCTTC.

V is TRBV9 and J is TRBJ1-3; 10 bases match TRBD1. The CDR3 is 17 amino acids. The V segment lost 4 bases and the J segment 0 bases; nucleotides outside the gene matches: 7. The germline gives CDR1 SGDLS, CDR2 YYNGEE. CDR3 in DNA: TGTGCCAGCAGCCTCGGGACAGGGGCCTTCTCTGGAAACACCATATATTTT. It translates to CASSLGTGAFSGNTIYF.

This clone has a handful of counts. This chain connects TRBV12-5 to TRBJ2-7, with 7 bases lining up with TRBD1. V trimming: 5 bases; J trimming: 0 bases; junction bases outside the gene matches: 16. Germline V gene sequence: CDR1 LGHNT, CDR2 FRNRAP. The length of the CDR3 is 18 residues. The DNA of the CDR3 is TGTGCTAGTGGTCCTGGGACAGAGATCCTGGGGAGCTCCTACGAGCAGTACTTC. This gives the protein CASGPGTEILGSSYEQYF.

The V call is TRBV19, the J call TRBJ2-1; the match to TRBD2 covers 12 bases. Germline trimming cut 7 bases from V and 0 bases from J; bases unmatched to any gene: 4. The CDR3 extends over 16 amino acids. CDR1 is LNHDA, CDR2 SQIVND, per germline (reference sequence). Here the CDR3 reads CASTSTSGSSYNEQFF. The CDR3 DNA follows: TGTGCCAGTACTTCGACTAGCGGGAGCTCCTACAATGAGCAGTTCTTC.

J is TRBJ2-5 and V is TRBV19; 9 nucleotides match TRBD2. The CDR3 totals 17 residues. In germline, CDR1 is LNHDA, CDR2 SQIVND (reference sequence). V lost 6 bases and J lost 4; bases outside the gene matches: 15. The CDR3 reads CASRPGGGGGAPETQYF. The CDR3 DNA sequence: TGTGCCAGTAGACCCGGAGGCGGCGGGGGGGCCCCAGAGACCCAGTACTTC.

The J gene is TRBJ1-2, the V gene TRBV7-8, with 7 bases matching TRBD1. V lost 0 bases, J lost 7 bases, and 2 bases stayed unmatched. Germline V lookup: CDR1 SGHVS, CDR2 FQNEAQ. There are 13 residues in the CDR3. The CDR3 protein is CASSLAQGVGYTF. The CDR3 DNA follows: TGTGCCAGCAGCTTAGCTCAGGGGGTTGGCTACACCTTC. Using reference TRBV7-8 and TRBJ1-2 for the parts outside the CDR3, the full variable domain is GAGVSQSPRYKVAKRGQDVALRCDPISGHVSLFWYQQALGQGPEFLTYFQNEAQLDKSGLPSDRFFAERPEGSVSTLKIQRTQQEDSAVYLCASSLAQGVGYTFGSGTRLTVV.

In its sample, this clone was seen a few times. The V gene is TRBV27, the J gene TRBJ1-6; D uncertain. Germline lookup yields CDR1 MNHEY and CDR2 SMNVEV (reference sequence). V dropped 7 bases and J dropped 8 bases, with 12 bases sitting between them. This CDR3 has 13 residues. The CDR3 nucleotides read TGTGCCAGCACCCGTCTCGGAGATTCACCCCTCCACTTT. It yields the protein CASTRLGDSPLHF.

The chain joins TRBV4-1 to TRBJ2-6; 11 bases are shared with TRBD1. The CDR3 totals 19 residues. V gave up 1 base and J gave up 0 bases; unmatched junction bases: 5. CDR1 is MGHRA and CDR2 is YSYEKL in the germline V gene. The CDR3 is CASSQGWTGGGSGANVLTF. CDR3 DNA sequence: TGCGCCAGCAGCCAAGGGTGGACAGGGGGCGGCTCTGGGGCCAACGTCCTGACTTTC.

This chain connects TRBV5-6 to TRBJ2-3; TRBD2 is a possible D gene (5 bases). The CDR3 extends over 15 amino acids. Deletions cut 7 bases from V and 0 bases from J, with 15 bases between. Germline V CDR1 and CDR2: SGHDT, YYEEEE. The CDR3: CASAFGGPSTDTQYF. CDR3 in DNA: TGTGCCAGCGCCTTTGGAGGCCCGAGCACAGATACGCAGTATTTT. The whole variable domain, filled in from reference TRBV5-6 and TRBJ2-3, reads DAGVTQSPTHLIKTRGQQVTLRCSPKSGHDTVSWYQQALGQGPQFIFQYYEEEERQRGNFPDRFSGHQFPNYSSELNVNALLLGDSALYLCASAFGGPSTDTQYFGPGTRLTVL.

This sequence joins TRBV5-6 and TRBJ1-1; weak D call: TRBD1 (6 bases). CDR3 length: 16 amino acids. The V end was cut by 4 bases, the J end by 0 bases, with 16 bases between. CDR1 is SGHDT and CDR2 is YYEEEE in the germline V gene. CDR3 sequence reads: CASSRSGVRMNTEAFF. The CDR3 DNA is TGTGCCAGCAGCCGCTCAGGGGTCCGTATGAACACTGAAGCTTTCTTT.

V is TRBV6-1 and J is TRBJ2-5, with a tentative D call TRBD1 (5 bases). The J call is uncertain, as TRBJ2-7 better fits the DNA end. In germline, CDR1 is MNHNS, CDR2 SASEGT. This CDR3 is 14 amino acids long. CDR3 protein: CASHGATGRYEQYF. CDR3 coding DNA: TGTGCCAGCCATGGCGCTACAGGACGCTACGAGCAGTACTTC.

V usage is TRBV4-2 and J usage is TRBJ2-2, with a possible D match to TRBD1 (5 bases). The ends were cut back, 2 bases at V and 6 bases at J, with 13 bases in the middle. Germline CDR1 and CDR2: LGHNA and YNFKEQ. This CDR3 comprises 15 residues. CDR3 loop: CASSQSQGRAGELFF. For the CDR3, the DNA is TGTGCCAGCAGCCAATCGCAGGGAAGGGCCGGGGAGCTGTTTTTT.

V gene TRBV7-3 combines with J gene TRBJ1-1, with D tentatively TRBD1 (6 bases). Trimming removed 5 bases from V and 6 bases from J, with 10 bases in between. The CDR3 is 12 residues long. Germline V lookup: CDR1 SGHTA, CDR2 FQGTGA. Here the CDR3 DNA reads TGTGCCAGCAGCGGGGGGGCCGCTGAAGCTTTCTTT. Its protein is CASSGGAAEAFF.

The chain recombines TRBV2 with TRBJ1-2; possibly TRBD1 for D (5 bases). V lost 1 base to trimming and J lost 4 bases, with 16 bases between them. The germline V gene encodes CDR1 SNHLY and CDR2 FYNNEI. This CDR3 comprises 16 residues. DNA of the CDR3: TGTGCCAGCAGTGAAGGTCGGGGCGGGAGGGGCTATGGCTACACCTTC. Translated, it gives CASSEGRGGRGYGYTF.

This clone turned up a few times. The chain recombines TRBV20-1 with TRBJ2-7; D is ambiguous. The V end was cut by 1 base, the J end by 6 bases, with 7 bases between. Germline assignment: CDR1 DFQATT and CDR2 SNEGSKA (reference sequence). The length of the CDR3 is 11 residues. CDR3 residues: CSARGPIEQYF. CDR3 nucleotides: TGCAGTGCTAGAGGCCCTATCGAGCAGTACTTC.

The rearrangement joins TRBV5-6 to TRBJ2-5, with D maybe TRBD1 (6 bases). Trimming shortened V by 1 base and J by 5 bases, and 12 bases separated the two germline ends. Germline V CDR1 and CDR2: SGHDT, YYEEEE. This CDR3 region has 14 residues. The CDR3 DNA reads TGTGCCAGCAGCTTGAACAGGGTTTTGGAGACCCAGTACTTC. Translated, it gives CASSLNRVLETQYF. Variable domain in full (rest from reference TRBV5-6 and TRBJ2-5): DAGVTQSPTHLIKTRGQQVTLRCSPKSGHDTVSWYQQALGQGPQFIFQYYEEEERQRGNFPDRFSGHQFPNYSSELNVNALLLGDSALYLCASSLNRVLETQYFGPGTRLLVL.

The chain links TRBV30 to TRBJ2-1, with TRBD2 matching 9 bases. The CDR3 extends over 13 amino acids. Germline trimming cut 3 bases from V and 10 bases from J; bases unmatched to any gene: 7. CDR1 and CDR2 from the germline V gene are GTSNPN and SVGIG (reference sequence). CDR3 region: CAWRAGGPTEQFF. Written as DNA, the CDR3 is TGTGCCTGGAGAGCGGGGGGTCCTACGGAGCAGTTCTTC.